This TCR beta chain came from a study of siplizumab effects on memory and regulatory T cells. Each sample yielded roughly 92,000 assayed TCR templates. TCRdb keeps only in-frame clones here, not all; method: immunoSEQ multiplex PCR. The sample holds around 100,000 clones; around 92% are singletons and the top ten take 0.55% to 0.95%. Looked up from germline, CDR1 is SGHRS and CDR2 is YFSETQ. V lost 3 bases to trimming and J lost 4 bases; unmatched junction nucleotides: 3. The CDR3 covers 13 residues. The sample was Tregs sorted from blood. This chain links TRBV5-1 with TRBJ2-5; 7 bases are shared with TRBD1. The TCR originated in a human donor in good health. CDR3 DNA sequence: TGCGCCAGCAGCTACTACAGGGGAGAGACCCAGTACTTC. Protein sequence: CASSYYRGETQYF.